Presented here are 25 T cell receptor beta chains from one specimen sequenced in a study of CD8+CD57+ T cells in acquired aplastic anemia. Whoever was chosen for sequencing had shown CD8+CD57+ cell expansion by flow cytometry. TCR beta VDJ and CDR3 were profiled, and genomic DNA was the template. TCRdb reprocessed the reads with MiXCR, giving one entry per CDR3 protein. This table holds hundreds of thousands of distinct CDR3 sequences, approximately 32% found once. The sequencing sample was made of sorted CD4+, CD8+, or CD8+CD57+ T cells (not recorded which) from PBMCs. These receptors came from a human donor with aplastic anemia.

This clonotype was recorded many times. The V call is TRBV16, the J call TRBJ1-1; D ambiguous. The V end lost 0 bases, the J end lost 1 base, and 12 bases lay between the germline ends. Per the germline V gene, CDR1 is KGHSY and CDR2 is FQNENV. The CDR3 length is 16 residues. The chain's CDR3 is CASSQSRRASNTEAFF. DNA for the CDR3: TGTGCCAGCAGCCAATCTCGGCGGGCCTCGAACACTGAAGCTTTCTTT.

The J gene is TRBJ2-5, the V gene TRBV7-9; 7 nucleotides match TRBD1. V lost 4 bases and J lost 2; bases outside the gene matches: 10. The germline V gene has CDR1 SEHNR and CDR2 FQNEAQ (reference sequence). This CDR3 comprises 16 residues. The CDR3 spells CASSSPAGGRQETQYF. The CDR3 DNA is TGTGCCAGCAGCTCACCCGCAGGGGGACGGCAAGAGACCCAGTACTTC.

The V call is TRBV9, the J call TRBJ2-7, with unresolved D. Trimming pared 5 bases from V and 8 bases from J, leaving 11 bases between. CDR3 size: 11 residues. Germline V gene sequence: CDR1 SGDLS, CDR2 YYNGEE. The CDR3 spells CASSFGHKQYF. CDR3 nucleotide sequence: TGTGCCAGCAGTTTCGGCCACAAGCAGTACTTC.

The chain employs TRBV15 and TRBJ2-7, with 8 bases aligning to TRBD2. J was trimmed by 4 bases and V by 6 bases; bases with no gene match: 2. Germline-derived CDR1 and CDR2 are LNHNV and YYDKDF (reference sequence). The CDR3 is 12 residues long. The CDR3 here is CATRAGGYEQYF. The CDR3, as DNA: TGTGCCACCAGGGCGGGGGGATACGAGCAGTACTTC.

The sample holds one count of this clonotype. V gene TRBV15 combines with J gene TRBJ2-7; 10 nucleotides line up with TRBD1. This CDR3 spans 15 amino acids. Germline loops: CDR1 LNHNV, CDR2 YYDKDF (reference sequence). The J segment lost 5 bases and the V segment lost 4 bases, leaving 8 bases of the junction unmatched. The DNA for the CDR3 is TGTGCCACCAGCATCCCCGGGACAGGGGCCAACGAGCAGTACTTC. This encodes CATSIPGTGANEQYF.

This sequence joins TRBV10-3 and TRBJ2-7; 10 nucleotides match TRBD2. This CDR3 comprises 14 residues. Germline CDR1 and CDR2: ENHRY and SYGVKD. V lost 10 bases and J lost 6; bases outside the gene matches: 12. CDR3 sequence reads: CATAIAGGAGEQYF. CDR3 bases: TGTGCCACCGCAATAGCGGGAGGCGCGGGCGAGCAGTACTTC.

The chain is built from TRBV15 and TRBJ1-2, with D possibly being TRBD1 (6 bases). V was trimmed by 3 bases and J by 4 bases, leaving 18 bases between them. This CDR3 has 16 amino acids. Germline loops: CDR1 LNHNV, CDR2 YYDKDF (reference sequence). Here the CDR3 reads CATSSFDRGRIYGYTF. CDR3 nucleotide sequence: TGTGCCACCAGCAGCTTTGACCGGGGGCGTATCTATGGCTACACCTTC.

This clonotype was seen only a few times. This chain joins TRBV2 and TRBJ2-3; 9 bases align to TRBD1. The CDR3 is made up of 17 amino acids. The V segment lost 6 bases and the J segment 1 base; nucleotides outside the gene matches: 11. Germline CDR1 and CDR2: SNHLY and FYNNEI. The CDR3 sequence is CASRAGTGFWGTDTQYF. In DNA form, the CDR3 reads TGTGCCAGCAGGGCCGGGACAGGGTTTTGGGGCACAGATACGCAGTATTTT.

A word on this clonotype: A read error may be the cause here, since a much bigger clone is one base away. This chain joins TRBV15 and TRBJ2-5; 9 nucleotides align to TRBD1. Per germline, CDR1 LNHNV and CDR2 YYDKDF (reference sequence). The CDR3 contains 15 residues. This CDR3 is CAASWTGALQETQYF. The CDR3 coding sequence is TGTGCCGCCAGCTGGACAGGGGCCCTCCAAGAGACCCAGTACTTC.

This clonotype appeared many times. V usage is TRBV9 and J usage is TRBJ1-1; no clear D gene. V gave up 0 bases and J gave up 3 bases, with 15 bases separating them. Germline V CDR1 and CDR2: SGDLS, YYNGEE. This CDR3 comprises 16 residues. CDR3 protein: CASSVAITTRDTEAFF. CDR3 in DNA: TGTGCCAGCAGCGTAGCCATTACTACACGGGACACTGAAGCTTTCTTT.

This clonotype was recorded many times. V usage is TRBV15 and J usage is TRBJ2-5; TRBD1 is a possible D gene (5 bases). Germline-derived CDR1 and CDR2 are LNHNV and YYDKDF (reference sequence). This CDR3 region has 13 residues. V lost 0 bases and J lost 4, with 6 bases in between. CDR3 bases: TGTGCCACCAGCAGAGACAGGGTAGAGACCCAGTACTTC. Its translation is CATSRDRVETQYF.

The chain recombines TRBV25-1 with TRBJ1-2, with 11 nucleotides matching TRBD1. This CDR3 is built from 16 residues. Trimming took 4 bases from V and 2 from J; bases not matched to a gene: 6. Germline CDR1 MGHDK, CDR2 SYGVNS. DNA for the CDR3: TGTGCCAGCAGTGCACCGGGGACAGGGGGGAACTATGGCTACACCTTC. It specifies CASSAPGTGGNYGYTF.

This clonotype has just a few counts. The gene calls are TRBV20-1 and TRBJ2-3; D ambiguous. This CDR3 is 13 amino acids long. V lost 3 bases and J 2 bases, leaving 9 bases between the germline ends. Germline V gene data show CDR1 as DFQATT and CDR2 as SNEGSKA (reference sequence). CDR3 nucleotides: TGCAGTGCTAGTCGCATAGACACAGATACGCAGTATTTT. This translates into CSASRIDTDTQYF.

The chain couples TRBV2 to TRBJ2-1, with D possibly being TRBD1 or TRBD2 (5 bases each). CDR1 and CDR2 (germline): SNHLY, FYNNEI. Trimming removed 5 bases at V and 8 bases at J, with 16 bases between. The CDR3 spans 14 residues. The CDR3 is CASSLRGTYYEQFF. For the CDR3, the DNA is TGTGCCAGCAGTTTGAGGGGTACCTATTATGAGCAGTTCTTC.

This clonotype was picked up a small number of times. The chain couples TRBV2 to TRBJ2-7, with D perhaps TRBD1 (6 bases). Per germline, CDR1 SNHLY and CDR2 FYNNEI. V was shortened by 7 bases and J by 5 bases, with 27 bases between the two germline ends. The CDR3 extends over 17 amino acids. Here the CDR3 reads CASTERRGEQGSHEQYF. In DNA form, the CDR3 reads TGTGCCAGCACTGAGCGCCGGGGAGAACAGGGTAGCCACGAGCAGTACTTC.

Remarks on this clonotype: This sequence may be a read error, since a much larger clone differs from it by one base. The chain is built from TRBV20-1 and TRBJ1-1; 8 bases are a match to TRBD1. This CDR3 has 13 residues. Germline lookup yields CDR1 DFQATT and CDR2 SNEGSKA (reference sequence). CDR3 amino acids: CGASLTGGAEAFF. CDR3 nucleotide sequence: TGCGGTGCTAGTTTAACAGGGGGGGCTGAAGCTTTCTTT.

This clonotype has ten or more counts. The chain links TRBV14 to TRBJ2-7; unclear D gene. The ends were cut back, 6 bases at V and 2 bases at J, with 11 bases in the middle. The CDR3 spans 13 residues. CDR1 is SGHDN, CDR2 FVKESK, per germline. As DNA, the CDR3 is TGTGCCAGCAGTCAGAAGGCAGCCTACGAGCAGTACTTC. Translating gives CASSQKAAYEQYF.

The chain joins TRBV19 to TRBJ2-3; 9 bases map to TRBD2. The germline V gene encodes CDR1 LNHDA and CDR2 SQIVND (reference sequence). V was clipped by 3 bases and J by 2 bases; unmatched bases: 6. CDR3 length: 16 amino acids. CDR3 DNA: TGTGCCAGTAGTATTAGACTAGCGGAGGTCACAGATACGCAGTATTTT. This gives the protein CASSIRLAEVTDTQYF.

This clonotype was picked up many times. The J gene is TRBJ1-1, the V gene TRBV7-3, with TRBD1 matching over 7 bases. This CDR3 is 15 amino acids long. Germline V gene sequence: CDR1 SGHTA, CDR2 FQGTGA. Unmatched junction bases numbered 3, after V lost 2 bases and J lost 0 bases. CDR3 sequence reads: CASSLEGTVNTEAFF. CDR3 nucleotides: TGTGCCAGCAGCTTAGAAGGGACAGTGAACACTGAAGCTTTCTTT.

This clonotype has more than one count but fewer than ten. This sequence joins TRBV30 and TRBJ1-2, with D unclear. In germline, CDR1 is GTSNPN, CDR2 SVGIG (reference sequence). V lost 2 bases to trimming and J lost 8 bases, with 9 bases between them. The CDR3 consists of 11 residues. This chain's CDR3 is CAWSQASGYTF. The DNA for the CDR3 is TGTGCCTGGAGTCAGGCATCGGGCTACACCTTC.

The chain has TRBV20-1 and TRBJ2-2; TRBD2 might be the D (6 bases). Germline lookup yields CDR1 DFQATT and CDR2 SNEGSKA (reference sequence). The V end lost 5 bases, the J end lost 6 bases, and 10 bases lay between the germline ends. The CDR3 sequence is 12 residues long. CDR3 amino acids: CSASPGAGELFF. CDR3 sequence (DNA): TGCAGTGCTTCGCCGGGGGCCGGGGAGCTGTTTTTT.

The rearrangement uses TRBV27 and TRBJ2-7; D is possibly TRBD2 (6 bases). Deletions cut 0 bases from V and 3 bases from J, with 12 bases between. Germline V lookup: CDR1 MNHEY, CDR2 SMNVEV (reference sequence). The CDR3 runs to 15 residues. CDR3 residues: CASSLSAGSIYEQYF. The CDR3 DNA reads as TGTGCCAGCAGTTTATCGGCGGGGAGCATCTACGAGCAGTACTTC.

In the case of this clonotype: A read error may explain this, as a much larger clone is one base away. The chain couples TRBV7-8 to TRBJ2-7; the D gene is possibly TRBD1 (6 bases). The CDR3 runs 14 residues. Per the germline V gene, CDR1 is SGHVS and CDR2 is FQNEAQ. The V gene lost 1 base and the J gene lost 2 bases, with 9 bases spanning the gap. In nucleotides, the CDR3 is TGTGCCAGCAGCTTAGATTCAGGGGCCTACGAGCAGTACTTC. Its translation: CASSLDSGAYEQYF. The full variable domain, rest sourced from reference TRBV7-8 and TRBJ2-7, is GAGVSQSPRYKVAKRGQDVALRCDPISGHVSLFWYQQALGQGPEFLTYFQNEAQLDKSGLPSDRFFAERPEGSVSTLKIQRTQQEDSAVYLCASSLDSGAYEQYFGPGTRLTVT.

The chain combines TRBV19 with TRBJ2-1, with 10 bases identical to TRBD2. CDR1 and CDR2 from the germline V gene are LNHDA and SQIVND (reference sequence). V trimming: 1 base; J trimming: 2 bases; junction bases outside the gene matches: 8. CDR3 size: 18 residues. CDR3 sequence: CASSIGLAGVWAYNEQFF. CDR3 in DNA: TGTGCCAGTAGTATAGGGCTAGCGGGAGTGTGGGCCTACAATGAGCAGTTCTTC.

The chain uses TRBV19 and TRBJ2-7; 7 positions match TRBD1. CDR3 size: 15 residues. Trimming at V came to 6 bases and at J to 4 bases, leaving 12 bases not matched to a gene. Looked up from germline, CDR1 is LNHDA and CDR2 is SQIVND (reference sequence). Here the CDR3 reads CASRESGTENYEQYF. The CDR3 DNA is TGTGCCAGTAGGGAATCAGGGACAGAGAATTACGAGCAGTACTTC.